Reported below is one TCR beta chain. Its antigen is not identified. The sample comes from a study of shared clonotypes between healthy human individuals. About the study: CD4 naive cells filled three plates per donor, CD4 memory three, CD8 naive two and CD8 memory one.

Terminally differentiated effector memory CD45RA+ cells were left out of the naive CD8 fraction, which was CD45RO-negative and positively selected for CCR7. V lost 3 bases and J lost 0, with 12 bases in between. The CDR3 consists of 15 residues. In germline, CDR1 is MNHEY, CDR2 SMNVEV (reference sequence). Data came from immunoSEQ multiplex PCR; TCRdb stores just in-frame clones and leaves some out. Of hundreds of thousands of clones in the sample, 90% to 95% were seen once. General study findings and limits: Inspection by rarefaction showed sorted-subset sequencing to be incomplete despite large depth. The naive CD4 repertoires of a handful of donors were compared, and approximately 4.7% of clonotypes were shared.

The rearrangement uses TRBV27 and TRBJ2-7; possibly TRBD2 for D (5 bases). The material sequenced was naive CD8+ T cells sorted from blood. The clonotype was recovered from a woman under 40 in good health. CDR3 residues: CASSFMTTSSYEQYF. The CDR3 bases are TGTGCCAGCAGTTTTATGACAACTAGCTCCTACGAGCAGTACTTC.